This T cell receptor beta chain stems from a study of T cell responses to AZD1222 COVID-19 vaccine. This clone turned up a few times. This CDR3 contains 14 residues. Trimming removed 6 bases at V and 0 bases at J, with 12 bases between. Germline V gene data show CDR1 as MNHEY and CDR2 as SVGAGI. Data came from immunoSEQ multiplex PCR; TCRdb stores just in-frame clones and leaves some out. The repertoire includes about 130,000 clones, about 90% of them detected once, and 1.5% to 2% sits in the top ten. The V and J genes are TRBV6-5 and TRBJ2-7, with D perhaps matching TRBD1 (5 bases). The sample in question was peripheral blood, obtained on day 0 of AZD1222 vaccination. This sequence originates from an adult in good health. The CDR3 coding sequence is TGTGCCAGCAGGGGGCGATTCTCCTCCTACGAGCAGTACTTC. Amino acids: CASRGRFSSYEQYF.